This T cell receptor beta chain is drawn from a study of regulatory T cells in long-lasting Graves disease. Points from the study as a whole: Peripheral blood was the sole material, not thyroid tissue.

The TCR beta library used iRepertoire HTBI primers with Arm-PCR amplification of CDR3. Via MiXCR, TCRdb re-called the multiplex PCR reads, giving one row per CDR3 protein. The data show roughly 470,000 distinct CDR3 sequences, less than 25% seen once. Noted time point: persistent/refractory GD, antithyroid drugs over 5 years with positive TRAb. Following extraction of RNA from PBMCs, that RNA was used to make the TCR library. About this clonotype itself: What it binds is not known.

This TCR came from a female donor with Graves disease. This material consisted of peripheral blood mononuclear cells (PBMCs), taken when the disease was refractory, from a patient treated with antithyroid drugs.

CDR3 residues: CASSLEGHPNQPQHF. DNA of the CDR3: TGTGCCAGCAGCTTAGAAGGACACCCCAATCAGCCCCAGCATTTT. V and J are TRBV7-9 and TRBJ1-5; a weak D match, TRBD1 (5 bases). This CDR3 has 15 residues. The germline V gene has CDR1 SEHNR and CDR2 FQNEAQ (reference sequence). V lost 1 base to trimming and J lost 3 bases, with 10 bases between them.